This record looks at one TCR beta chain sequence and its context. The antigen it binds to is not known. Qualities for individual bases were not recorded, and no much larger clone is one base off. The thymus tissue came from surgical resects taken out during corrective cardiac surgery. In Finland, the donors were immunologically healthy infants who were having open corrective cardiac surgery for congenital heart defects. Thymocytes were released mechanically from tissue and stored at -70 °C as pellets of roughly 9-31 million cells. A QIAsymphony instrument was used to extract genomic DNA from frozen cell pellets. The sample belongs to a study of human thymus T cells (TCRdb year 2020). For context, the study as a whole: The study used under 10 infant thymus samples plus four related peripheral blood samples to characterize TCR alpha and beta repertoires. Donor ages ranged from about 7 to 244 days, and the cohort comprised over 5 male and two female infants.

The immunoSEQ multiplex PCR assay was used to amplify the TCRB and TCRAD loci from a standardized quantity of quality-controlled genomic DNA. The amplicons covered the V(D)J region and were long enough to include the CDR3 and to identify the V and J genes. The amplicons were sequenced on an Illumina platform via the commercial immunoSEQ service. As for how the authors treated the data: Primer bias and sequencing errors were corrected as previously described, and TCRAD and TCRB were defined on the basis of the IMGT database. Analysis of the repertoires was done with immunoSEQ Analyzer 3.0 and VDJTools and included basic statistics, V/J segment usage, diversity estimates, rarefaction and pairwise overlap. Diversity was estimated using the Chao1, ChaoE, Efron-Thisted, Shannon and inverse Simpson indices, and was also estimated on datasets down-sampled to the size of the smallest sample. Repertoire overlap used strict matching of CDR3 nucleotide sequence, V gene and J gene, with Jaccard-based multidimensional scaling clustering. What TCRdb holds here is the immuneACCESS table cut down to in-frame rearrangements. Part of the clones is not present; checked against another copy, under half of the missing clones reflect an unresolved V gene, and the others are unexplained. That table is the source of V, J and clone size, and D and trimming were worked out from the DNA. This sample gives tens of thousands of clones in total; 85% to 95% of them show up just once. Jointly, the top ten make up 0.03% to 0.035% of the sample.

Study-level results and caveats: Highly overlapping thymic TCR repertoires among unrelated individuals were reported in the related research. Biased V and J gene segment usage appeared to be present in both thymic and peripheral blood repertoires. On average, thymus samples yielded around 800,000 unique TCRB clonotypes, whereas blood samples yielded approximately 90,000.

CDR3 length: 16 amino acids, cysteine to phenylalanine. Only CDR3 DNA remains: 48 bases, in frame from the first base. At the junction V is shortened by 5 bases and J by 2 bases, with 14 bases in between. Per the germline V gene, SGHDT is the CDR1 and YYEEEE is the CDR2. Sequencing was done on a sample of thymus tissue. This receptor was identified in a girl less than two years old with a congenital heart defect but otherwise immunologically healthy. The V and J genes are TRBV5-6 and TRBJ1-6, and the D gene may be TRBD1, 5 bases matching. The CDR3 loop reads CASSLRGVPYNSPLHF. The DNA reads TGTGCCAGCAGTCTAAGAGGGGTACCCTATAATTCACCCCTCCACTTT. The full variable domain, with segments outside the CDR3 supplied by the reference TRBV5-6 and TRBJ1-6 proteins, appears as DAGVTQSPTHLIKTRGQQVTLRCSPKSGHDTVSWYQQALGQGPQFIFQYYEEEERQRGNFPDRFSGHQFPNYSSELNVNALLLGDSALYLCASSLRGVPYNSPLHFGNGTRLTVT.